This T cell receptor (beta chain) was captured in a study of cytomegalovirus exposure and HLA in healthy donors. About the study: Of 398 genotyped donors, more than 70% clustered with self-reported Caucasian donors.

Germline assignment: CDR1 SGHVS and CDR2 FNYEAQ. The CDR3 is 14 residues long. V was clipped by 9 bases and J by 3 bases, with 14 bases between them. Amplification used 60 Vbeta primers and 13 Jbeta primers. TCRdb's copy holds only in-frame clones and misses some; the assay was immunoSEQ multiplex PCR. The data hold about 180,000 clones, with 80% observed a single time. What was sequenced was PBMCs. This clonotype originated in a girl aged 10 to 17 in good health and CMV-seropositive. The chain joins TRBV7-6 to TRBJ2-2, with a possible D match to TRBD1 (5 bases). CDR3 sequence: CARLQEWDTGELFF. Here the CDR3 DNA reads TGTGCCAGACTACAGGAATGGGACACCGGGGAGCTGTTTTTT.